Listed here are 25 T cell receptor beta chains from one sample, sequenced in a study of response to subunit inactivated influenza vaccine. In TCRdb, the RT-PCR reads were re-called with MiXCR into one record per CDR3 protein. In the table there are roughly 700,000 distinct CDR3 sequences, 15% to 18% of which are singletons. The sequencing used PBMCs from blood, collected 11 to 12 days after vaccination. The origin of the receptors is a man between 45 and 60 years old who received an inactivated influenza vaccine.

The CDR3 sequence is CASRGTRNTGELFF. CDR3 nucleotide sequence: TGTGCCAGCAGAGGGACTCGGAACACCGGGGAGCTGTTTTTT. This chain joins TRBV6-2 or TRBV6-3 and TRBJ2-2; D is possibly TRBD2 (6 bases). Germline V gene lookup returns CDR1 MNHEY and CDR2 SVGEGT. The CDR3 length is 14 residues. Trimming pared 6 bases from V and 1 base from J, leaving 9 bases between.

A few counts support this clonotype. This chain joins TRBV27 and TRBJ2-3; weak D call: TRBD2 (5 bases). CDR1 is MNHEY and CDR2 is SMNVEV in the germline V gene (reference sequence). V shed 2 bases and J shed 5 bases, with 11 bases lying between them. The CDR3 totals 14 residues. DNA for the CDR3: TGTGCCAGCAGTTTAACGGGATTTAGAGATACGCAGTATTTT. Amino acid sequence: CASSLTGFRDTQYF.

In its sample, this clonotype was seen many times. The CDR3 DNA is TGTGCCAGCACTCCTACTAGCGGGGGAGGGGCCTACAATGAGCAGTTCTTC. This sequence encodes CASTPTSGGGAYNEQFF. The V gene is TRBV6-2 or TRBV6-3, the J gene TRBJ2-1; 11 positions match TRBD2. Germline V gives CDR1 MNHEY, CDR2 SVGEGT. The CDR3 totals 17 residues. The V gene end was trimmed by 7 bases and the J gene end by 2 bases; junction bases not matched to a gene: 10.

This chain joins TRBV28 and TRBJ1-5; D possibly corresponds to TRBD1 (6 bases). The germline gives CDR1 MDHEN, CDR2 SYDVKM. V lost 5 bases to trimming and J lost 4 bases, with 15 bases between them. This CDR3 is built from 15 residues. In DNA form, the CDR3 reads TGTGCCAGCAGTCAACCGGGACAAAAAAATCAGCCCCAGCATTTT. This sequence encodes CASSQPGQKNQPQHF.

Worth noting for this clonotype: Relative to the germline gene, one junction end is altered; a read error may explain this. The rearrangement links TRBV19 to TRBJ1-1; 7 nucleotides agree with TRBD1. CDR1 and CDR2 (germline): LNHDA, SQIVND (reference sequence). The CDR3 has 16 amino acids. This chain's CDR3 is CGSSIPGQVRNTEAFF. The CDR3, as DNA: TGTGGCAGTAGTATACCCGGACAGGTGCGTAACACTGAAGCTTTCTTT.

This clonotype showed up just a few times. The chain carries TRBV16 and TRBJ1-2; D gene unclear. This CDR3 has 15 residues. The germline V gene has CDR1 KGHSY and CDR2 FQNENV. V gave up 0 bases and J gave up 0 bases, with 8 bases separating them. The CDR3 sequence is CASSQSSGPNYGYTF. CDR3 in DNA: TGTGCCAGCAGCCAATCGAGCGGGCCTAACTATGGCTACACCTTC.

This clonotype was counted a few times. A junction end diverges from the germline sequence, so it may reflect a read error. The CDR3 protein is CASTLTGNEQFF. The CDR3 DNA reads as TGTGCCAGCACCTTAACGGGAAATGAGCAGTTCTTC. The J gene is TRBJ2-1, the V gene TRBV7-6, with D possibly matching TRBD2 (5 bases). Per germline, CDR1 SGHVS and CDR2 FNYEAQ. This CDR3 region has 12 residues.

The genes are TRBV24-1 and TRBJ2-7, with a tentative D call TRBD2 (5 bases). V shed 3 bases and J shed 3 bases, with 14 bases lying between them. Germline V gene data show CDR1 as KGHDR and CDR2 as SFDVKD. The CDR3 runs 15 residues. For the CDR3, the DNA is TGTGCCACCAGTGATCCCCGGGCGGGCGGCTACGAGCAGTACTTC. As protein: CATSDPRAGGYEQYF.

This clonotype was found many times. The V gene is TRBV7-9, the J gene TRBJ1-2, with D hard to call. Trimming stripped 8 bases from V and 8 bases from J, with 15 bases between. CDR1 SEHNR and CDR2 FQNEAQ come from the germline V gene (reference sequence). There are 12 residues in the CDR3. CDR3 region: CASSRGSGGYTF. The CDR3 bases are TGTGCCAGCTCCCGGGGATCTGGAGGCTACACCTTC.

There are a few counts of this clonotype. This sequence joins TRBV7-3 and TRBJ2-3; D is possibly TRBD1 (6 bases). The CDR3 runs to 15 residues. Trimming pared 4 bases from V and 2 bases from J, leaving 13 bases between. CDR1 SGHTA and CDR2 FQGTGA come from the germline V gene. In DNA form, the CDR3 reads TGTGCCAGCAGCTCTTTGGACAGTATCACAGATACGCAGTATTTT. The encoded protein is CASSSLDSITDTQYF.

For the CDR3, the DNA is TGTGCCAGCAGCTTAGCGGGGGGGCTTCGAGATACGCAGTATTTT. This sequence encodes CASSLAGGLRDTQYF. The V and J genes are TRBV7-6 and TRBJ2-3; the D gene is possibly TRBD2 (7 bases). The V gene's germline CDR1 is SGHVS and CDR2 FNYEAQ. There are 15 residues in the CDR3. V lost 0 bases and J 5 bases, leaving 12 bases between the germline ends.

The chain employs TRBV7-2 and TRBJ1-3; no firm D call. CDR1 SGHTA and CDR2 FQGNSA come from the germline V gene. V was trimmed by 5 bases and J by 8 bases, leaving 13 bases between them. CDR3 length: 13 amino acids. Here the CDR3 DNA reads TGTGCCAGCAGCACCCAGGCCACAGACACCATATATTTT. It specifies CASSTQATDTIYF.

At least ten counts were recorded for this clonotype. The V and J genes are TRBV7-8 and TRBJ2-1; D unresolved. CDR3 length: 16 amino acids. The V end was cut by 0 bases, the J end by 4 bases, with 13 bases between. CDR1 is SGHVS and CDR2 is FQNEAQ in the germline V gene. The CDR3 DNA reads as TGTGCCAGCAGCTTAGCGCGGCTCAGACCGTACAATGAGCAGTTCTTC. Translation: CASSLARLRPYNEQFF.

This clonotype was counted between two and nine times. The chain uses TRBV10-3 and TRBJ2-1; 9 positions agree with TRBD2. The length of the CDR3 is 15 residues. Germline CDR1 reads ENHRY; CDR2 reads SYGVKD. The junction had 5 bases not matched to a gene; V was cut back by 2 bases and J by 6 bases. For the CDR3, the DNA is TGTGCCATCAGTGAGGCTAGCGGGATTTTCAATGAGCAGTTCTTC. Translation gives CAISEASGIFNEQFF.

The V and J genes are TRBV11-3 and TRBJ2-2, with unresolved D. V lost 4 bases, J lost 2 bases, and 8 bases lay in between. The CDR3 has 14 residues. Germline CDR1 reads SGHNT; CDR2 reads YENEEA. The CDR3, as DNA: TGTGCCAGCAGCTCCGCAGCCAACACCGGGGAGCTGTTTTTT. Protein: CASSSAANTGELFF.

The J gene is TRBJ2-7, the V gene TRBV6-1; 7 bases are a match to TRBD2. The CDR3 extends over 15 amino acids. Losses at the gene ends were 8 bases for V and 5 bases for J; bases not matched to a gene: 15. Germline CDR1 is MNHNS and CDR2 is SASEGT. DNA for the CDR3: TGTGCCAGCCGGCCCGCCAGGGCGGGAGTAAACGAGCAGTACTTC. It specifies CASRPARAGVNEQYF.

This clonotype was counted between two and nine times. The chain carries TRBV20-1 and TRBJ2-3; no clear D. The V end lost 6 bases, the J end lost 0 bases, and 10 bases lay between the germline ends. The CDR3 extends over 13 amino acids. The V gene's germline CDR1 is DFQATT and CDR2 SNEGSKA (reference sequence). The CDR3 DNA follows: TGCAGTGCCCCGACACATAGCACAGATACGCAGTATTTT. Protein product: CSAPTHSTDTQYF.

DNA of the CDR3: TGTGCCAGCAGTGACCGGGGGCCCGATACGCAGTATTTT. Translating it yields CASSDRGPDTQYF. V gene TRBV3-1 combines with J gene TRBJ2-3; D is perhaps TRBD1 or TRBD2 (6 bases each). Germline V gives CDR1 LGHDT, CDR2 YNNKEL (reference sequence). V was cut by 6 bases and J by 6 bases, with 13 bases left in between. There are 13 residues in the CDR3.

This clonotype occurred a few times. This chain connects TRBV6-5 to TRBJ2-7; perhaps TRBD1 as D (6 bases). The CDR3 covers 14 residues. Germline loops: CDR1 MNHEY, CDR2 SVGAGI. Trimming shortened V by 2 bases and J by 2 bases, and 10 bases separated the two germline ends. CDR3 bases: TGTGCCAGCAGTTACCACAGGGATACCTACGAGCAGTACTTC. This codes for CASSYHRDTYEQYF.

There are a few counts of this clonotype. The chain carries TRBV11-3 and TRBJ1-2; D call uncertain. Trimming took off 7 bases at V and 4 bases at J, with 10 bases between the two ends. CDR1 is SGHNT and CDR2 is YENEEA in the germline V gene. The length of the CDR3 is 12 residues. DNA of the CDR3: TGTGCCAGCACCTGCGCGACCTATGGCTACACCTTC. This encodes CASTCATYGYTF.

This clonotype turned up a few times. The chain carries TRBV7-2 and TRBJ2-7; no reliable D call. The CDR3 totals 14 residues. The germline V and J ends were trimmed by 1 base and 2 bases, with 9 bases remaining between them. The germline CDR1 and CDR2 sequences are SGHTA and FQGNSA. The DNA of the CDR3 is TGTGCCAGCAGCTTAGTTTTCAGCGCCTACGAGCAGTACTTC. It yields the protein CASSLVFSAYEQYF.

This chain connects TRBV7-2 to TRBJ2-2, with unresolved D. Per the germline V gene, CDR1 is SGHTA and CDR2 is FQGNSA. The CDR3 runs to 14 residues. The V end lost 3 bases, the J end lost 1 base, and 6 bases lay between the germline ends. CDR3 region: CASSFWGNTGELFF. The CDR3 DNA is TGTGCCAGCAGCTTTTGGGGGAACACCGGGGAGCTGTTTTTT. Looking up the rest from reference TRBV7-2 and TRBJ2-2 gives the full variable domain: GAGVSQSPSNKVTEKGKDVELRCDPISGHTALYWYRQSLGQGLEFLIYFQGNSAPDKSGLPSDRFSAERTGGSVSTLTIQRTQQEDSAVYLCASSFWGNTGELFFGEGSRLTVL.

The chain recombines TRBV7-2 with TRBJ1-1; D unclear. The V and J ends lost 4 bases and 11 bases respectively, with 11 bases between them. The CDR3 has 11 residues. Germline V gene sequence: CDR1 SGHTA, CDR2 FQGNSA. The CDR3: CASSSQIGAFF. CDR3 DNA sequence: TGTGCCAGCAGCTCACAAATAGGGGCTTTCTTT. The full variable domain, with the rest looked up from reference TRBV7-2 and TRBJ1-1, is GAGVSQSPSNKVTEKGKDVELRCDPISGHTALYWYRQSLGQGLEFLIYFQGNSAPDKSGLPSDRFSAERTGGSVSTLTIQRTQQEDSAVYLCASSSQIGAFFGQGTRLTVV.

This clonotype was seen at least ten times. The CDR3 sequence is CASSYGQFYEQYF. The CDR3 nucleotides read TGTGCCAGCAGCTACGGACAGTTCTACGAGCAGTACTTC. The V gene is TRBV7-9, the J gene TRBJ2-7; D might be TRBD1 (6 bases). The V end was cut by 4 bases, the J end by 3 bases, with 10 bases between. Germline values: CDR1 SEHNR, CDR2 FQNEAQ (reference sequence). CDR3 length equals 13 residues.

The rearrangement uses TRBV29-1 and TRBJ1-2; possibly TRBD1 for D (5 bases). Germline V lookup: CDR1 SQVTM, CDR2 ANQGSEA. Trimming left V 4 bases short and J 4 bases short, with 16 bases between. This CDR3 is 14 amino acids long. For the CDR3, the DNA is TGCAGCGTTGCTGGCAGGACAAGCGGCTATGGCTACACCTTC. Residues: CSVAGRTSGYGYTF.